One T cell receptor beta chain is described in this entry. The antigen this receptor binds is unknown. Per-base quality was not reported, and no clone a single base away is much larger than it. Library method: PCR. The instrument given in TCRdb is Illumina HiSeq 4000. The TCR beta-chain CDR3 region of each patient was profiled by high-throughput sequencing. Concerning the study's data processing: The researchers built a classifier to tell apart papillary thyroid cancer patients with distant metastasis, based on CDR3 differences among clinicopathological groups. The Shannon index was used to assess repertoire diversity, and the Morisita-Horn index was used to assess tumor-blood repertoire similarity. Using fastp trimming at Q25 and MiXCR clonotype assembly, TCRdb reanalyzed the public sequencing data and kept in-frame beta chains. The V and J calls shown here were made by TCRdb, not taken from the authors' results. Recorded for this sample are under 30,000 clones; around a fifth of them occurred a single time. The top ten clones comprise approximately 40% of the sample.

Looking up the germline V gene yields CDR1 MNHEY and CDR2 SVGAGI. The CDR3 contains 14 residues, cysteine and phenylalanine counted. CDR3 DNA only is kept here, 42 bases in frame from base 1. The V and J ends are trimmed by 2 bases and 5 bases, leaving 7 bases between them. These data come from a study of metastatic and nonmetastatic thyroid tumors (dated by TCRdb to the early 2020s). About the study as a whole: For patients with malignant and with benign thyroid disease, the researchers compared repertoires between peripheral blood samples and tumor or nodule tissue samples.

Before undergoing thyroid surgery, none of the patients had been given any kind of treatment. Using T-cell receptor beta sequencing, the researchers looked back retrospectively at clinical samples from patients, gathered between the early 2010s and the late 2010s. The full study reports these points: In both blood and tumor samples, malignant tumors were reported to have significantly higher TCR beta diversity than benign nodules.

The chain is assembled from TRBV6-5 and TRBJ1-6; the D gene is perhaps TRBD1, from 5 matching bases. The receptor was derived from a female donor with papillary thyroid cancer or a benign thyroid nodule (not recorded which). Some clones in this sample may be carry-over from other donors' samples. The sample taken for sequencing was blood. In nucleotide form, the sequence is TGTGCCAGCAGTTACGGGACGGATAATTCACCCCTCCACTTT. Its translation is CASSYGTDNSPLHF.